This T cell receptor beta chain stems from a study of cytomegalovirus exposure and HLA in healthy donors. With 3 bases removed from V and 6 bases from J, the gap between germline ends came to 9 bases. The CDR3 is 13 residues long. Germline-derived CDR1 and CDR2 are SEHNR and FQNEAQ (reference sequence). PCR involved 60 Vbeta and 13 Jbeta primers. The method was immunoSEQ multiplex PCR; TCRdb's version includes in-frame clones alone and lacks a portion of them. The sample consists of 150,000 to 200,000 clones, about three quarters of them appearing once. The origin of this receptor is a woman in her 30s in good health and CMV-seronegative. The rearrangement joins TRBV7-9 to TRBJ2-1, with a weak D call TRBD2 (6 bases). Material: PBMCs. For the CDR3, the DNA is TGTGCCAGCAGCTTTGGCGGGACCAATGAGCAGTTCTTC. Translated: CASSFGGTNEQFF. The whole variable domain, remainder taken from reference TRBV7-9 and TRBJ2-1, is DTGVSQNPRHKITKRGQNVTFRCDPISEHNRLYWYRQTLGQGPEFLTYFQNEAQLEKSRLLSDRFSAERPKGSFSTLEIQRTEQGDSAMYLCASSFGGTNEQFFGPGTRLTVL.